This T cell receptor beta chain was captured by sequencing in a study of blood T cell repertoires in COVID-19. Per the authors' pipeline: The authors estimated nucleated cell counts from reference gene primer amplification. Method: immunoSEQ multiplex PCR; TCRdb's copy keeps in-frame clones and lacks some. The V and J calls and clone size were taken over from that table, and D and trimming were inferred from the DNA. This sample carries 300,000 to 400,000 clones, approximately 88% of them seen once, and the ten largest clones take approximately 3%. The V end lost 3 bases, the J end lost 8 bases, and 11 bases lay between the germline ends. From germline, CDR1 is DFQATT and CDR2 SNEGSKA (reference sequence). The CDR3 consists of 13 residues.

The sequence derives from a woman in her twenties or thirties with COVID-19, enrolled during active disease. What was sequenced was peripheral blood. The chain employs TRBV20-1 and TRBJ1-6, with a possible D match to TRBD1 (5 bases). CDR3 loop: CSASPGFDSPLHF. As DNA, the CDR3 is TGCAGTGCTAGTCCAGGGTTCGATTCACCCCTCCACTTT.